This T cell receptor beta chain comes out of a study of T-cell memory formation after mild COVID-19. The study, taken as a whole, reports: The study detected some responding clones in pre-infection memory, suggesting cross-reactive memory joined. Among contracting clones, CD4+ were mainly CM/EM and CD8+ enriched in EMRA.

TCRdb processed the 5' RACE reads anew with MiXCR; each CDR3 protein has one entry. Of just over 200,000 distinct CDR3 sequences in the sample, more than 8% were seen once. V lost 0 bases to trimming and J lost 6 bases; unmatched junction nucleotides: 6. The CDR3 runs 15 residues. Germline CDR1 and CDR2: MGHDK and SYGVNS. The sample holds a few counts of this clonotype. The antigen remains unidentified. V and J are TRBV25-1 and TRBJ1-1, with TRBD1 identical over 8 bases. This receptor was obtained from a man aged 18 to 30 who had mild COVID-19 (a few samples of this study predate the infection). Cell type and time point are not known. The specimen sequenced was PBMCs or a T cell subset sorted from them (not recorded which). The CDR3 DNA reads as TGTGCCAGCAGTGAATATCAAACAGGGGGGGCTGAAGCTTTCTTT. It yields the protein CASSEYQTGGAEAFF. Together with reference TRBV25-1 and TRBJ1-1, the CDR3 gives the full variable domain: EADIYQTPRYLVIGTGKKITLECSQTMGHDKMYWYQQDPGMELHLIHYSYGVNSTEKGDLSSESTVSRIRTEHFPLTLESARPSHTSQYLCASSEYQTGGAEAFFGQGTRLTVV.